This TCR beta chain derives from a study of identical twins. This clonotype appeared a few times. Its antigen is not known. Every sampled donor was Caucasian and healthy. General observations from the study: The abundant beta clonotypes from cord blood had fewer insertions, and memory repertoires had none of this.

A universal primer site was added by template switching, and unique molecular identifiers were carried by the cDNA. TCRdb called the 5' RACE reads again in MiXCR, with one record for every CDR3 protein. Here the sample spans about 890,000 distinct CDR3 sequences, approximately 13% being singletons. This same sample was also taken into another study, of yellow fever vaccine responses in identical twins.

This receptor was obtained from a woman in her late teens or twenties in good health. What was sequenced was PBMCs.

The CDR3 DNA reads TGTGCCAGCAGCTCTACAGGGCTGGAGTATGGCTACACCTTC. Encoded protein: CASSSTGLEYGYTF. The chain links TRBV11-2 to TRBJ1-2; D is perhaps TRBD1 (6 bases). CDR1 SGHAT and CDR2 FQNNGV come from the germline V gene. Trimming removed 4 bases at V and 5 bases at J, with 14 bases between. The CDR3 has 14 residues.